This T cell receptor beta chain was sequenced in a study of beta chain features in type 1 diabetes. Study results and limitations: The naive, central memory and Treg TCRB repertoires showed an apparent similarity that was greater among patients than among healthy donors. Insertions at VDJ junctions were less frequent in type 1 diabetes patients. These patients also deleted more nucleotides at the same junctions.

Expressed TCRB transcripts were sequenced because the isolated RNA had all been reverse transcribed beforehand. This table comes from immunoSEQ multiplex PCR, and its TCRdb copy is limited to in-frame clones, with some not included. The sample comprises 970,000 or so clones, 17% of which are singletons, and 0.02% to 0.025% rests with the top ten. CDR3 length: 16 residues. With 5 bases clipped from V and 12 bases from J, the junction kept 18 bases outside the gene matches. Germline CDR1 SEHNR, CDR2 FQNEAQ (reference sequence). Sorting based on CD45RO/CCR7/CD25/CD127/CD95/CD27 separated CD4+ naive, central memory, regulatory and stem cell-like memory cells. Notes on this clone: Its specificity is unknown.

The V call is TRBV7-9, the J call TRBJ2-7; 11 bases line up with TRBD1. This receptor was obtained from a woman aged 18-30 years in good health. The sample comprised naive CD4+ T cells from blood. Here the CDR3 reads CASSTTLRDRGTGVYF. The CDR3 DNA reads as TGTGCCAGCAGCACCACCCTCCGGGACAGGGGGACCGGGGTGTACTTC.